This is a list of T cell receptor beta chains from one sample in a study of Graves' ophthalmopathy and Graves' hyperthyroidism. One entry per CDR3 protein results from TCRdb running MiXCR on the multiplex PCR reads. The sample records almost 400,000 distinct CDR3 sequences, approximately 20% being singletons. Sequencing was performed on peripheral blood. The receptors were sampled from a woman in her late teens or twenties with Graves' ophthalmopathy. The CDR3 runs from the conserved cysteine through the conserved F or W. D genes are given only for firm matches. Rows may omit the clone size; those that give it use once, few, many or a size class.

NA	many	TRBV5-1	TRBJ2-2	TGCGCCAGCAGCCTCGTACCTGGGGAGCTGTTTTTT	CASSLVPGELFF
TRBD1	many	TRBV28	TRBJ2-2	TGTGCCAGCAGGCCAGCAGGGGGAACCGGGGAGCTGTTTTTT	CASRPAGGTGELFF
TRBD1	NA	TRBV29-1	TRBJ1-2	TGCAGCGCAAACAGGGGGCCCTATGGCTACACCTTC	CSANRGPYGYTF
NA	few	TRBV20-1	TRBJ2-5	TGCAGTGCTAGAGAAGCTCAAGAGACCCAGTACTTC	CSAREAQETQYF
NA	NA	TRBV7-2	TRBJ2-7	TGTGCCAGCAGCTTAGGGCATCTCGAGCAGTACTTC	CASSLGHLEQYF
TRBD1	many	TRBV6-5	TRBJ2-5	TGTGCCAGCAGCGGACAGGGGGGGATCGAGACCCAGTACTTC	CASSGQGGIETQYF
TRBD1	many	TRBV11-2	TRBJ1-5	TGTGCCAGCAGCCACGGGACGACAGGGGTAAATCAGCCCCAGCATTTT	CASSHGTTGVNQPQHF
NA	NA	TRBV30	TRBJ1-6	TGTGCCTGGAGTAAGCAGGGCGGAACACCCCTCCACTTT	CAWSKQGGTPLHF
NA	NA	TRBV20-1	TRBJ2-7	TGCAGTGCTAGAGATCGGCGGATCTCCTACGAGCAGTACTTC	CSARDRRISYEQYF
NA	many	TRBV12-3/TRBV12-4	TRBJ1-5	TGTGCCAGCAGTTCGACAGGACGCAATCAGCCCCAGCATTTT	CASSSTGRNQPQHF
NA	NA	TRBV28	TRBJ2-7	TGTGCCAGCAGTACTCTACTCCGGGACACCGCCTACGAGCAGTACTTC	CASSTLLRDTAYEQYF
NA	NA	TRBV19	TRBJ2-2	TGTGCCAGTAGTATAGTGGGGCAGCCGAACACCGGGGAGCTGTTTTTT	CASSIVGQPNTGELFF
NA	many	TRBV12-3/TRBV12-4	TRBJ2-7	TGTGCCAGCAGTTTAGGCGGGCACTACGAGCAGTACTTC	CASSLGGHYEQYF
NA	many	TRBV6-2/TRBV6-3	TRBJ2-3	TGTGCCAGCAGTACGGACCTCTCCCCGGCGCAGTATTTT	CASSTDLSPAQYF
NA	many	TRBV19	TRBJ1-2	TGTGCCAGTAGCCCGGGACGTTATAGGGCCTATGGCTACACCTTC	CASSPGRYRAYGYTF
TRBD1	NA	TRBV6-4	TRBJ2-7	TGTGCCAGCAGAGACAGGGTTTCCTTCGAGCAGTACTTC	CASRDRVSFEQYF
NA	many	TRBV7-2	TRBJ2-7	TGTGCCAGCAGCTTAGCGTTAGGGGGCTCCTACGAGCAGTACTTC	CASSLALGGSYEQYF
TRBD2	many	TRBV25-1	TRBJ2-5	TGTGCCAGCCGCCCGGGACTAGAGTTCCAAGAGACCCAGTACTTC	CASRPGLEFQETQYF
TRBD1	few	TRBV5-6	TRBJ2-7	TGTGCCAGCAGGGCGTTGACAGGGAATGGTTACGAGCAGTACTTC	CASRALTGNGYEQYF
TRBD1	NA	TRBV5-1	TRBJ2-7	TGCGCCAGCAGTCGGCGGGCGGGGACAGGGAACATTGACGAGCAGTACTTC	CASSRRAGTGNIDEQYF
NA	NA	TRBV28	TRBJ1-5	TGTGCCAGCAGCTTATTGGCGCCATATAGCAATCAGCCCCAGCATTTT	CASSLLAPYSNQPQHF
NA	many	TRBV4-2	TRBJ1-1	TGTGCCAGCAGCCAAGGGGCAGGGTTGAACACTGAAGCTTTCTTT	CASSQGAGLNTEAFF
NA	many	TRBV12-3/TRBV12-4	TRBJ1-1	TGTGCCAGCAGTTTGGACCAATACGCTGAAGCTTTCTTT	CASSLDQYAEAFF
NA	NA	TRBV6-5	TRBJ2-7	TGTGCCAGCAGTTACGGGCCGGGAGTACCCTACGAGCAGTACTTC	CASSYGPGVPYEQYF
NA	many	TRBV7-2	TRBJ1-2	TGTGCCAGCAGCCCCCCCGGACGGGGGGACTATGGCTACACCTTC	CASSPPGRGDYGYTF
NA	NA	TRBV27	TRBJ1-1	TGTGCCAGCAGTTTTGGCCCTGGCAGTAACACTGAAGCTTTCTTT	CASSFGPGSNTEAFF
TRBD1	many	TRBV15	TRBJ1-1	TGTGCCACCAGCCGTGGACTCGAGACAGGGGTCACTGAAGCTTTCTTT	CATSRGLETGVTEAFF
NA	NA	TRBV12-3/TRBV12-4	TRBJ1-2	TGTGCCAGCAGAGAGAAGAGGTGGGATGGCTACACCTTC	CASREKRWDGYTF
TRBD1	many	TRBV6-5	TRBJ1-5	TGTGCCAGCAGTTCCTCGGACAGGGGAGGGGAACAGCCCCAGCATTTT	CASSSSDRGGEQPQHF
NA	many	TRBV20-1	TRBJ2-7	TGCAGTGCTAGAGGCCATGAAGGAACAGCCTACGAGCAGTACTTC	CSARGHEGTAYEQYF
TRBD2	many	TRBV28	TRBJ2-7	TGTGCCAGCAGTCTAGCGGGGGAAAGTTCCTACGAGCAGTACTTC	CASSLAGESSYEQYF
NA	NA	TRBV6-4	TRBJ1-2	TGTGCCAGCAGTGAAGAGGGAGGCGAGAACTATGGCTACACCTTC	CASSEEGGENYGYTF
TRBD1	many	TRBV7-2	TRBJ1-6	TGTGCCAGCAGCTTCCAGGGGGGGAATTCACCCCTCCACTTT	CASSFQGGNSPLHF
NA	many	TRBV5-1	TRBJ1-2	TGCGCCAGCAGCAAAGGGACTCAGGGTGCCTATGGCTACACCTTC	CASSKGTQGAYGYTF
TRBD1	many	TRBV12-3/TRBV12-4	TRBJ1-3	TGTGCCAGCAGTTTATTCAGGACAGGAGGAAACACCATATATTTT	CASSLFRTGGNTIYF
NA	many	TRBV12-3/TRBV12-4	TRBJ2-2	TGTGCCAGCAGTTTACAGGGGAACACCGGGGAGCTGTTTTTT	CASSLQGNTGELFF
NA	NA	TRBV6-2/TRBV6-3	TRBJ1-1	TGTGCCAGCAGTTACTCGGGACTGTCCACTGAAGCTTTCTTT	CASSYSGLSTEAFF
NA	many	TRBV6-2/TRBV6-3	TRBJ1-3	TGTGCCAGCAGTTACGTCCGGAGCTCTGGAAACACCATATATTTT	CASSYVRSSGNTIYF
TRBD2	once	TRBV10-3	TRBJ2-5	TGTGCCATCAGTGACCAGGGAGGGGAGACCCAGTACTTC	CAISDQGGETQYF
TRBD1	many	TRBV28	TRBJ1-2	TGTGCCAGCAGTTCCGTTGGGGGACAGGGGTCAGGCTACACCTTC	CASSSVGGQGSGYTF
NA	NA	TRBV12-3/TRBV12-4	TRBJ1-2	TGTGCCAGCAGTTACTCACCCGTCACCGACGACTACACCTTC	CASSYSPVTDDYTF
NA	NA	TRBV6-1	TRBJ2-5	TGTGCCAGCAGTGAAGCGCCAGCGGGGACCCAGTACTTC	CASSEAPAGTQYF
NA	many	TRBV12-3/TRBV12-4	TRBJ1-5	TGTGCCAGCAGCCCGACAGGAGCGCGCAGTAATCAGCCCCAGCATTTT	CASSPTGARSNQPQHF